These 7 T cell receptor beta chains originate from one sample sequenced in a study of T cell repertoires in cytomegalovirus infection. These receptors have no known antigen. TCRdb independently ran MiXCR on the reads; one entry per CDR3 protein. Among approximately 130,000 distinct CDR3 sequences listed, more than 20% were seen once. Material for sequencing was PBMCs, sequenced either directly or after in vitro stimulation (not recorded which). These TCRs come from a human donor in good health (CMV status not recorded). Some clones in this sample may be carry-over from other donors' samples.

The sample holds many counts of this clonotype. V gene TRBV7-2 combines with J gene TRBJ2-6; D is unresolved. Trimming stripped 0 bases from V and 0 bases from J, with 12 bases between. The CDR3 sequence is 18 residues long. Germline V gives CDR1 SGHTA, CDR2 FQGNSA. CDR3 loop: CASSLAFTLSSGANVLTF. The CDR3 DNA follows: TGTGCCAGCAGCTTAGCCTTTACCCTTAGCTCTGGGGCCAACGTCCTGACTTTC.

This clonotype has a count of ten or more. CDR3 amino acids: CATSDGGQSVNQPQHF. CDR3 sequence (DNA): TGTGCCACCAGTGATGGGGGACAGTCCGTTAATCAGCCCCAGCATTTT. The chain carries TRBV24-1 and TRBJ1-5, with 7 bases lining up with TRBD1. This CDR3 spans 16 amino acids. Germline CDR1 and CDR2: KGHDR and SFDVKD. With V trimmed by 3 bases and J by 4 bases, 8 bases remained unmatched.

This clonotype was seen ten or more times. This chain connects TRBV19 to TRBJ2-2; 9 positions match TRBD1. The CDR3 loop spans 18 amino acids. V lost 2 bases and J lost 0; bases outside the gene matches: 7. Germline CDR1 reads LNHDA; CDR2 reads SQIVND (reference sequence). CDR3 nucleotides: TGTGCCAGTAGTATATCGGGACAGGGCTCGGCGAACACCGGGGAGCTGTTTTTT. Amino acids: CASSISGQGSANTGELFF.

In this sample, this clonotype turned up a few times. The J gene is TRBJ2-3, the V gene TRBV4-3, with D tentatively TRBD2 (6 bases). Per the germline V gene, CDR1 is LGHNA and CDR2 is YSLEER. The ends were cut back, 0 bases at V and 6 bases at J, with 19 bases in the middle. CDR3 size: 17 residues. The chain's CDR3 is CASSQEWMPGGTDTQYF. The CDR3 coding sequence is TGCGCCAGCAGCCAAGAATGGATGCCCGGAGGGACCGATACGCAGTATTTT.

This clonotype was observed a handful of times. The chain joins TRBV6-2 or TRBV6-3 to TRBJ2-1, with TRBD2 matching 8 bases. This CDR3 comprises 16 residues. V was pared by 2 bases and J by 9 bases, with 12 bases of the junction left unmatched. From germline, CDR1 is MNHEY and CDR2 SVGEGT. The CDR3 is CASSYPQLAGSVEQFF. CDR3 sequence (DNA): TGTGCCAGCAGTTACCCCCAGCTAGCGGGTTCTGTTGAGCAGTTCTTC.

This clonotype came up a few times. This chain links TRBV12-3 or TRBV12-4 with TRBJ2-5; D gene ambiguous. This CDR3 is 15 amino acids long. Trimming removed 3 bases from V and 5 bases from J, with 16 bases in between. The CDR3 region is CASSFGGSTVETQYF. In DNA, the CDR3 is TGTGCCAGCAGTTTTGGTGGCTCGACTGTGGAGACCCAGTACTTC.

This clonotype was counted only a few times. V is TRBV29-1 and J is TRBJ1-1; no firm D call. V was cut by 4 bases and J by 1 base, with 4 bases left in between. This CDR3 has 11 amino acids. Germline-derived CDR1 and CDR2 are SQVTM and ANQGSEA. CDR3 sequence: CSVGRNTEAFF. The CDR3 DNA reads TGCAGCGTTGGCCGGAACACTGAAGCTTTCTTT.